The sequence of this T cell receptor beta chain was determined in a study of shared clonotypes between healthy human individuals. The naive CD8 subset, CD45RO-negative cells positively selected for CCR7, excluded terminally differentiated effector memory CD45RA+ cells. The germline V gene has CDR1 WSHSY and CDR2 SAAADI. V shed 6 bases, J shed 1 base, and the junction held 7 bases outside the gene matches. The CDR3 has 16 residues. TCRdb's copy holds only in-frame clones and misses some; the assay was immunoSEQ multiplex PCR. The data show 550,000 to 650,000 clones, around 96% seen once. The TCR originated in a woman aged 25 to 39 in good health. Sequences were obtained from naive CD8+ T cells sorted from blood. The chain employs TRBV10-2 and TRBJ1-2; 11 bases agree with TRBD1. The CDR3 here is CASRGQGASDNYGYTF. Here the CDR3 DNA reads TGCGCCAGCAGAGGACAGGGGGCGAGTGATAACTATGGCTACACCTTC.